The T cell receptor beta chain described here comes from a study of human T cells and chemical hapten exposure. Study overall: The study sensitized with 2% DPC on a 2 cm by 2 cm patch of upper inner arm skin. 0.01% DPC was applied to the upper back in patch tests, which were read at 6 days.

Germline loops: CDR1 MNHEY, CDR2 SVGAGI. The CDR3 contains 14 residues. Trimming removed 7 bases from V and 6 bases from J, with 18 bases in between. This clonotype was recorded many times. Its antigen is still unknown. Noted time point: patch test 1, 2 weeks after DPC sensitization. Treatment meaning: therapeutic diphenylcyclopropenone sensitization with weekly scalp DPC. Overall study findings and caveats: Sensitizing to DPC left TCRs with a frequency above 1 in 1000 unaltered.

MiXCR, run by TCRdb on the RACE reads, gives a single entry per CDR3 protein. This sample has some 380,000 distinct CDR3 sequences, with approximately 4.4% found just once. Specimen: whole blood, collected in connection with sensitization to the hapten diphenylcyclopropenone (DPC). The sequence was collected from a woman aged 45-60 years with alopecia areata. Some clones in this sample may be carry-over from other donors' samples. The rearrangement links TRBV6-5 to TRBJ1-1; D is perhaps TRBD1 (5 bases). CDR3 bases: TGTGCCAGCACCCCTCCTAATTGGGGGGCTGAAGCTTTCTTT. Encoded protein: CASTPPNWGAEAFF.